A single sample gave rise to the 7 T cell receptor beta chains below, sequenced in a study of breast tumors, draining lymph nodes, adjacent tissues. The lymph nodes were axillary draining lymph nodes from breast cancer patients. TCRdb itself ran the multiplex PCR reads through MiXCR, one entry per CDR3 protein. This repertoire shows about 180,000 distinct CDR3 sequences, 33% found once; its top ten account for approximately 4.2%. The sequencing sample was made of axillary lymph node tissue. These receptors were obtained from a female donor with breast cancer. Some clones in this sample may be carry-over from other donors' samples.

This clonotype came up many times. The CDR3 DNA follows: TGTTCTAGCCGCGAAGGGCACACTGAAGCTTTCTTT. Its translation is CSSREGHTEAFF. The chain links TRBV6-6 to TRBJ1-1; D is uncertain. Germline V lookup: CDR1 MNHNY, CDR2 SVGAGI (reference sequence). This CDR3 is built from 12 residues.

The table lists this clonotype with a count of one. A read error is possible here, since a much larger clone lies one base away. As the CDR3 is not closed by the conserved phenylalanine or tryptophan, this likely results from a read error. This chain links TRBV6-5 with TRBJ2-7; 12 bases align to TRBD2. From germline, CDR1 is MNHEY and CDR2 SVGAGI. The CDR3 has 16 residues. V lost 5 bases and J lost 3; bases outside the gene matches: 8. CDR3 DNA: TGTGCCAGCAGTGCACTAGCGGGAGGTCGTCGCTACGAGCAGTACCTC. Translation gives CASSALAGGRRYEQYL.

This clonotype has only a few counts. A much larger clone lies one base from this, so it may be a read error. The chain recombines TRBV11-2 with TRBJ1-6; 9 bases are a match to TRBD1. Germline values: CDR1 SGHAT, CDR2 FQNNGV. CDR3 length: 17 amino acids. The V gene end was trimmed by 5 bases and the J gene end by 5 bases; junction bases not matched to a gene: 10. The CDR3 DNA reads TGTGCCAGCAGCGGCCGGGACAGGGCCGCCCATAATTCACCCCTCCACTTT. Its protein product is CASSGRDRAAHNSPLHF.

This clonotype was seen repeatedly, ten times or more. This rearrangement joins TRBV4-1 to TRBJ2-5; weak D call: TRBD2 (5 bases). V lost 4 bases to trimming and J lost 4 bases, with 19 bases between them. The germline gives CDR1 MGHRA, CDR2 YSYEKL. The CDR3 is made up of 16 amino acids. CDR3 nucleotides: TGCGCCAGCAGCCGGGCCGGGCCGGTCGAGGGAGAGACCCAGTACTTC. Translated: CASSRAGPVEGETQYF.

Points on this clonotype: This could be a read error, since a much larger clone is one nucleotide away. The CDR3 end shows no conserved phenylalanine or tryptophan, and so a read error is likely. The DNA is left out, because the CDR3 cannot be placed on it with certainty; the CDR3 is given as TCRdb lists it. The chain joins TRBV20-1 to TRBJ2-5; TRBD1 reflects the table's D call only, with no check against the DNA. Germline CDR1 DFQATT, CDR2 SNEGSKA (reference sequence). A total of 11 residues make up the CDR3, ends included. The CDR3: CSARGGETQSL.

This clonotype was recorded at least ten times. The J gene is TRBJ2-7, the V gene TRBV7-9; D may match TRBD1 or TRBD2 (6 bases each). This CDR3 has 15 amino acids. The germline gives CDR1 SEHNR, CDR2 FQNEAQ (reference sequence). Trimming pared 5 bases from V and 0 bases from J, leaving 14 bases between. The CDR3 DNA sequence: TGTGCCAGCAGCCCAATCGGGGGCAGCTCCTACGAGCAGTACTTC. This translates into CASSPIGGSSYEQYF. Full variable domain (rest looked up from reference TRBV7-9 and TRBJ2-7): DTGVSQNPRHKITKRGQNVTFRCDPISEHNRLYWYRQTLGQGPEFLTYFQNEAQLEKSRLLSDRFSAERPKGSFSTLEIQRTEQGDSAMYLCASSPIGGSSYEQYFGPGTRLTVT.

This clonotype was found many times. The rearrangement uses TRBV4-1 and TRBJ1-5; no clear D. This CDR3 comprises 18 residues. V lost 0 bases to trimming and J lost 2 bases, with 17 bases between them. Per germline, CDR1 MGHRA and CDR2 YSYEKL. In nucleotides, the CDR3 is TGCGCCAGCAGCCAAGATGGCCAAGTAGGATATGGCAATCAGCCCCAGCATTTT. Its protein product is CASSQDGQVGYGNQPQHF.